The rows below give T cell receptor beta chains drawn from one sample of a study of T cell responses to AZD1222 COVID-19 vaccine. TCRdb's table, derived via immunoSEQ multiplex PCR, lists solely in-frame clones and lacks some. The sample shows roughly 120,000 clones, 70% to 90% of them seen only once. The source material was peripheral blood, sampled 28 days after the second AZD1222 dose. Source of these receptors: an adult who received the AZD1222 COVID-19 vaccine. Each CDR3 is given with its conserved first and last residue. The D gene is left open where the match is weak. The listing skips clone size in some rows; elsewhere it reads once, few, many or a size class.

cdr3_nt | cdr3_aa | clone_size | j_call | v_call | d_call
TGTGCCAGCAGCTTAGTCCGGGGATTGAGGGAGCAGTACTTC | CASSLVRGLREQYF | medium-sized | TRBJ2-7 | TRBV11-3 | NA
TGTGCCAGCACCTCGGACACGAAGAACACTGAAGCTTTCTTT | CASTSDTKNTEAFF | few | TRBJ1-1 | TRBV6-5 | NA
TGTGCCAGCAGTTACTCGGGCGGGAGGGCCCCAGATACGCAGTATTTT | CASSYSGGRAPDTQYF | NA | TRBJ2-3 | TRBV6-5 | TRBD2
TGTGCCAGCAGCAAAGCACGGGGGACCGGTAATGAAAAACTGTTTTTT | CASSKARGTGNEKLFF | once | TRBJ1-4 | TRBV21-1 | NA
TGTGCCAGCATCTCTTTAGCTAGCGGGGGCTACGAGCAGTACTTC | CASISLASGGYEQYF | NA | TRBJ2-7 | TRBV6-5 | TRBD2
TGTGCCAGTAAAGGTAGCGGGGCATTCACAGATACGCAGTATTTT | CASKGSGAFTDTQYF | NA | TRBJ2-3 | TRBV19 | TRBD2
TGTGCCAGCAGCGCCGACCTGAACACTGAAGCTTTCTTT | CASSADLNTEAFF | NA | TRBJ1-1 | TRBV7-6 | NA
TGTGCCAGTAGTATAGTCTCGGGGACCCAGTACTTC | CASSIVSGTQYF | NA | TRBJ2-5 | TRBV19 | NA
TGCAGCGTGGGGACGTGGGAAGGGAAAAGCGAGCAGTACTTC | CSVGTWEGKSEQYF | NA | TRBJ2-7 | TRBV29-1 | NA
TGTGCCAGCAGCTTAGTCCTGAAACTGCCCTACGAGCAGTACTTC | CASSLVLKLPYEQYF | NA | TRBJ2-7 | TRBV7-9 | NA
TGCGCCAGCAGGGAGGCGGGAGAGTACGATACGCAGTATTTT | CASREAGEYDTQYF | NA | TRBJ2-3 | TRBV5-1 | TRBD2
TGTGCCTGGGGGCTCCTAGCGGGCTCCTACAATGAGCAGTTCTTC | CAWGLLAGSYNEQFF | NA | TRBJ2-1 | TRBV30 | TRBD2
TGTGCCAGCAGTTTTCCGTCTGCTCAAGAGACCCAGTACTTC | CASSFPSAQETQYF | NA | TRBJ2-5 | TRBV28 | NA
TGCGCCAGCAGTGAGCCCCACAGAAGCTCCTACGAGCAGTACTTC | CASSEPHRSSYEQYF | NA | TRBJ2-7 | TRBV10-2 | NA
TGTGCCAGCACAGGGGGCCCCTATGGCTACACCTTC | CASTGGPYGYTF | NA | TRBJ1-2 | TRBV6-5 | TRBD1
TGTGCCAGCAGCGGGAACACGGTCGGGGAGCTGTTTTTT | CASSGNTVGELFF | NA | TRBJ2-2 | TRBV9 | NA
TGTGCCAGCAGCCCGAACCCCGGGGTGGGCACAGATACGCAGTATTTT | CASSPNPGVGTDTQYF | NA | TRBJ2-3 | TRBV7-3 | NA
TGCGCCAGCAGCCAAGGTACTAGCGGGTACCCCTACGAGCAGTACTTC | CASSQGTSGYPYEQYF | once | TRBJ2-7 | TRBV4-3 | TRBD2
TGTGCCAGCAGCTTAGTGGAAGGAGATTATGAAAAACTGTTTTTT | CASSLVEGDYEKLFF | once | TRBJ1-4 | TRBV7-2 | NA
TGTGCCAGCAGTTTAACGGGGGCCTACGAGCAGTACTTC | CASSLTGAYEQYF | NA | TRBJ2-7 | TRBV28 | NA
TGTGCCAGCTCGGGACAGGGTTCACCCCTCCACTTT | CASSGQGSPLHF | NA | TRBJ1-6 | TRBV7-3 | TRBD1
TGTGCCAGCAGTCTCACAGATACGCAGTATTTT | CASSLTDTQYF | NA | TRBJ2-3 | TRBV6-2/TRBV6-3 | NA